This passage covers 17 T cell receptor beta chains from one sample sequenced in a study of blood T cell repertoires in COVID-19. Using immunoSEQ multiplex PCR, the repertoire was profiled, and TCRdb retains in-frame clones only, with some absent. Of about 110,000 clones listed, about 79% are singletons. The source material was peripheral blood. The receptors stem from a woman at least 80 years old with active or convalescent COVID-19.

Note on this clone: The identical CDR3 is also encoded by other nucleotide sequences in the sample. This chain uses TRBV6-5 with TRBJ2-7; a weak D match, TRBD1 (7 bases). V shed 0 bases and J shed 3 bases, with 12 bases lying between them. This CDR3 contains 15 residues. CDR1 is MNHEY and CDR2 is SVGAGI in the germline V gene. CDR3 bases: TGTGCCAGCAGTTACTCACCGCAGGGGGGCTACGAGCAGTACTTC. Its translation is CASSYSPQGGYEQYF.

The rearrangement uses TRBV6-5 and TRBJ2-7, with TRBD1 matching 9 bases. The CDR3 covers 15 residues. Germline trimming cut 7 bases from V and 1 base from J; bases unmatched to any gene: 8. Per the germline V gene, CDR1 is MNHEY and CDR2 is SVGAGI. The CDR3 DNA sequence: TGTGCCAGCAACCTACAGGGGGCCTTTTCCTACGAGCAGTACTTC. Protein: CASNLQGAFSYEQYF.

The chain recombines TRBV5-4 with TRBJ2-2; D not resolved. This CDR3 is built from 16 residues. The germline V gene has CDR1 SGHNT and CDR2 YYREEE (reference sequence). V dropped 0 bases and J dropped 4 bases, with 13 bases sitting between them. CDR3 bases: TGTGCCAGCAGCTTGGATCAGTCCTTAAGCACCGGGGAGCTGTTTTTT. This codes for CASSLDQSLSTGELFF.

V is TRBV11-2 and J is TRBJ1-3; the D gene is possibly TRBD1 (5 bases). The CDR3 is made up of 15 amino acids. Trimming stripped 4 bases from V and 0 bases from J, with 10 bases between. Germline V gene data show CDR1 as SGHAT and CDR2 as FQNNGV. CDR3 in amino acids: CASSWPGLSGNTIYF. CDR3 nucleotide sequence: TGTGCCAGCAGCTGGCCGGGACTCTCTGGAAACACCATATATTTT.

V and J are TRBV13 and TRBJ2-2; D unresolved. Germline V gene data show CDR1 as PRHDT and CDR2 as FYEKMQ (reference sequence). The CDR3 has 14 residues. Trimming removed 3 bases from V and 6 bases from J, with 11 bases in between. This CDR3 reads CASSFGTRAGELFF. CDR3 DNA: TGTGCCAGCAGCTTCGGTACGCGCGCCGGGGAGCTGTTTTTT.

V and J are TRBV7-3 and TRBJ2-3; tentative D call: TRBD2 (6 bases). There are 13 residues in the CDR3. Germline assignment: CDR1 SGHTA and CDR2 FQGTGA. V was pared by 5 bases and J by 3 bases, with 9 bases between. For the CDR3, the DNA is TGTGCCAGCAGCCCGGGGGTTACAGATACGCAGTATTTT. Its translation is CASSPGVTDTQYF.

The rearrangement links TRBV27 to TRBJ1-6, with a tentative D call TRBD1 (6 bases). The CDR3 runs to 15 residues. The ends were cut back, 6 bases at V and 3 bases at J, with 12 bases in the middle. CDR1 MNHEY and CDR2 SMNVEV come from the germline V gene (reference sequence). The CDR3 sequence is CASRPTGYYNSPLHF. CDR3 bases: TGTGCCAGCAGGCCCACAGGGTACTATAATTCACCCCTCCACTTT.

This clone was detected once. The chain employs TRBV29-1 and TRBJ1-1, with D hard to call. The V gene's germline CDR1 is SQVTM and CDR2 ANQGSEA. This CDR3 contains 14 residues. Trimming pared 1 base from V and 1 base from J, leaving 10 bases between. The CDR3, as DNA: TGCAGCGTTGAAGCTTTGGACTCGAACACTGAAGCTTTCTTT. Its protein product is CSVEALDSNTEAFF.

The rearrangement links TRBV29-1 to TRBJ2-1; 7 bases fit TRBD2. Germline values: CDR1 SQVTM, CDR2 ANQGSEA. The CDR3 consists of 14 residues. The junction had 8 bases not matched to a gene; V was cut back by 3 bases and J by 6 bases. CDR3 DNA: TGCAGCGTTGAGCTAGCGGTCAATTTCAATGAGCAGTTCTTC. It specifies CSVELAVNFNEQFF.

V and J are TRBV28 and TRBJ1-3; TRBD1 is a possible D gene (6 bases). The CDR3 extends over 16 amino acids. CDR1 and CDR2 (germline): MDHEN, SYDVKM. The ends were cut back, 4 bases at V and 0 bases at J, with 13 bases in the middle. The CDR3 DNA sequence: TGTGCCAGCAGTTCGACCGGACAGAGCTCTGGAAACACCATATATTTT. As protein: CASSSTGQSSGNTIYF.

The rearrangement links TRBV5-1 to TRBJ2-1; TRBD1 matches 9 bases. This CDR3 is 15 amino acids long. V shed 2 bases, J shed 7 bases, and the junction held 7 bases outside the gene matches. Germline CDR1 SGHRS, CDR2 YFSETQ. The CDR3 spells CASSFRTGVANEQFF. The CDR3, as DNA: TGCGCCAGCAGCTTCAGGACAGGGGTGGCGAATGAGCAGTTCTTC.

The V call is TRBV7-2, the J call TRBJ2-3; D uncertain. Trimming shortened V by 5 bases and J by 0 bases, and 9 bases separated the two germline ends. The CDR3 is made up of 14 amino acids. Looked up from germline, CDR1 is SGHTA and CDR2 is FQGNSA. This chain's CDR3 is CASSISTSTDTQYF. Written as DNA, the CDR3 is TGTGCCAGCAGCATATCCACTAGCACAGATACGCAGTATTTT.

This chain links TRBV18 with TRBJ2-1, with 12 bases matching TRBD2. Germline loops: CDR1 KGHSH, CDR2 LQKENI. Trimming took 3 bases from V and 9 from J; bases not matched to a gene: 6. This CDR3 spans 15 amino acids. The CDR3 DNA follows: TGTGCCAGCTCACCGGGACTAGCGGGTCAGGGTGAGCAGTTCTTC. This sequence encodes CASSPGLAGQGEQFF.

This chain's CDR3 is CASSLLSLNSPLHF. The CDR3 DNA sequence: TGCGCCAGCAGCTTGCTGTCTCTTAATTCACCCCTCCACTTT. This chain joins TRBV5-1 and TRBJ1-6; D call uncertain. Germline V gene data show CDR1 as SGHRS and CDR2 as YFSETQ. The V end was cut by 1 base, the J end by 6 bases, with 8 bases between. This CDR3 comprises 14 residues.

The V gene is TRBV11-3, the J gene TRBJ2-3; 10 nucleotides agree with TRBD2. The CDR3 is made up of 17 amino acids. V was clipped by 5 bases and J by 3 bases; unmatched bases: 11. Germline CDR1 and CDR2: SGHNT and YENEEA. This CDR3 is CASSQSGGSGRTDTQYF. The CDR3 nucleotides are TGTGCCAGCAGCCAAAGCGGGGGTAGCGGGAGGACAGATACGCAGTATTTT.

Only a few counts were recorded for this clone. CDR3 loop: CASSEGAPNSGANVLTF. The CDR3 DNA is TGTGCCAGCAGTGAAGGGGCGCCGAACTCTGGGGCCAACGTCCTGACTTTC. The chain couples TRBV2 to TRBJ2-6; D uncertain. V lost 1 base and J lost 0, with 10 bases in between. The germline V gene encodes CDR1 SNHLY and CDR2 FYNNEI. The CDR3 loop spans 17 amino acids. The full variable domain, with the rest looked up from reference TRBV2 and TRBJ2-6, is EPEVTQTPSHQVTQMGQEVILRCVPISNHLYFYWYRQILGQKVEFLVSFYNNEISEKSEIFDDQFSVERPDGSNFTLKIRSTKLEDSAMYFCASSEGAPNSGANVLTFGAGSRLTVL.

This clone was detected a few times. The V gene is TRBV7-2, the J gene TRBJ2-7; no clear D. The CDR3 has 15 amino acids. Germline values: CDR1 SGHTA, CDR2 FQGNSA. Trimming cost V 1 base and J 0 bases, with 10 bases left between them. CDR3 DNA: TGTGCCAGCAGCTTAGAATACGTTAGCTCCTACGAGCAGTACTTC. This gives the protein CASSLEYVSSYEQYF.